The TCR beta chain described here comes from a study of Graves' ophthalmopathy and Graves' hyperthyroidism. The CDR3 is 14 residues long. Trimming took 6 bases from V and 2 from J; bases not matched to a gene: 2. CDR1 is LNHDA, CDR2 SQIVND, per germline (reference sequence). Amplification of TCR beta CDR3 regions used RNA transcripts. A first-round RT-PCR used HTBI primers, followed by a second-round multiplex PCR. TCRdb used MiXCR to reprocess the multiplex PCR reads, holding one entry per CDR3 protein. The table has 620,000 or so distinct CDR3 sequences, roughly 20% seen once; the top ten hold approximately 7%. This clonotype has a count of ten or more.

The sequenced sample was peripheral blood. This sequence joins TRBV19 and TRBJ1-5; TRBD1 aligns across 9 bases. This sequence originates from a woman younger than 30 with stable Graves' hyperthyroidism. Some clones in this sample may be carry-over from other donors' samples. CDR3 DNA sequence: TGTGCCAGTAGCTGGACAGGGGGCAATCAGCCCCAGCATTTT. Amino acid sequence: CASSWTGGNQPQHF.